The entry below describes one T cell receptor (beta chain). The V gene lost 4 bases and the J gene lost 0 bases, with 16 bases spanning the gap. Germline V gene lookup returns CDR1 SGHNT and CDR2 YYREEE (reference sequence). The CDR3 runs 16 residues. The data derive from a study of blood T cell repertoires in COVID-19. Overall study: Sites in the United States, Italy and Spain provided acute and convalescent COVID-19 samples. PBMCs, B-cell-depleted T cells, or T cells were the source of the cDNA or gDNA that made up the material.

Here immunoSEQ multiplex PCR was the method, and the copy in TCRdb shows in-frame clones only, minus some. The profile shows some 220,000 clones, 70% to 90% of them singletons. The chain uses TRBV5-4 and TRBJ1-1, with D perhaps TRBD1 (6 bases). Sequenced sample: peripheral blood. The sequence derives from a human donor in a cohort sampled during active COVID-19. CDR3 protein: CASSPSGGHMNTEAFF. In DNA form, the CDR3 reads TGTGCCAGCAGCCCCAGTGGGGGACACATGAACACTGAAGCTTTCTTT.